Listed below are T cell receptor beta chains from one sample, sequenced in a study of shared clonotypes between healthy human individuals. The assay was immunoSEQ multiplex PCR, and TCRdb's table has in-frame clones only and misses some. The data contain roughly 2 million clones, approximately 96% of them singletons. Material for sequencing was naive CD4+ T cells sorted from blood. These receptors came from a man aged 18 to 30 in good health. The CDR3 runs from the conserved cysteine through the conserved F or W. A D gene is named only where the DNA matches it firmly. Clone size is shown for a subset of rows, as once, few, many or a class of expanded clone.

D	length	size	V	J	CDR3	DNA
TRBD2	17	NA	TRBV7-2	TRBJ2-7	CASSLVLAGGSFYEQYF	TGTGCCAGCAGCTTAGTGTTAGCGGGGGGCTCCTTCTACGAGCAGTACTTC
NA	15	NA	TRBV10-3	TRBJ1-5	CATERNPGTNQPQHF	TGTGCCACCGAGAGGAACCCGGGGACCAATCAGCCCCAGCATTTT
NA	17	NA	TRBV30	TRBJ1-6	CAWVLRSGSSYNSPLHF	TGTGCCTGGGTTCTACGATCAGGGAGCTCCTATAATTCACCCCTCCACTTT
TRBD2	14	NA	TRBV7-2	TRBJ2-3	CASSSPGGADTQYF	TGTGCCAGCAGCTCCCCGGGAGGGGCAGATACGCAGTATTTT
NA	12	NA	TRBV11-2	TRBJ1-2	CASSFRNYGYTF	TGTGCCAGCAGCTTCCGTAACTATGGCTACACCTTC
NA	16	NA	TRBV7-2	TRBJ1-5	CASSLEGGGWGQPQHF	TGTGCCAGCAGCTTAGAAGGTGGGGGCTGGGGTCAGCCCCAGCATTTT
NA	15	NA	TRBV6-6	TRBJ1-1	CASSSGETRETEAFF	TGTGCCAGCAGTTCAGGAGAGACCAGGGAAACTGAAGCTTTCTTT
TRBD2	15	NA	TRBV27	TRBJ2-1	CASSYAGTIPPEQFF	TGTGCCAGCAGTTACGCCGGGACTATCCCCCCTGAGCAGTTCTTC
NA	15	once	TRBV6-6	TRBJ2-3	CASSPAHKDSDTQYF	TGTGCCAGCAGTCCCGCCCACAAGGATTCAGATACGCAGTATTTT
NA	15	NA	TRBV18	TRBJ2-5	CASSPRAGTEETQYF	TGTGCCAGCTCACCACGGGCCGGAACCGAAGAGACCCAGTACTTC
NA	15	NA	TRBV6-1	TRBJ1-1	CASSEFGRVNTEAFF	TGTGCCAGCAGTGAGTTCGGCAGGGTAAACACTGAAGCTTTCTTT
NA	13	NA	TRBV9	TRBJ1-1	CASSDLQTGRAFF	TGTGCCAGCAGCGACTTGCAAACCGGACGAGCTTTCTTT
TRBD1	14	once	TRBV27	TRBJ1-1	CASHAMGQGIEAFF	TGTGCCAGCCACGCCATGGGACAGGGTATTGAAGCTTTCTTT
TRBD1	17	NA	TRBV19	TRBJ2-6	CASISSHRGPGANVLTF	TGTGCCAGTATCTCCTCGCACAGGGGGCCTGGGGCCAACGTCCTGACTTTC
NA	17	NA	TRBV7-2	TRBJ1-4	CASSLTGSTATNEKLFF	TGTGCCAGCAGCTTGACAGGTTCGACTGCAACTAATGAAAAACTGTTTTTT
NA	13	NA	TRBV4-1	TRBJ1-3	CASSQSGYHTIYF	TGCGCCAGCAGCCAAAGCGGTTACCACACCATATATTTT
NA	13	NA	TRBV19	TRBJ1-3	CASRGQGGNTIYF	TGTGCCAGTCGGGGCCAGGGTGGAAACACCATATATTTT
NA	14	NA	TRBV7-2	TRBJ1-3	CASTTGLSGNTIYF	TGTGCCAGCACAACAGGGCTCTCTGGAAACACCATATATTTT
TRBD1	14	NA	TRBV10-3	TRBJ2-7	CAISPGTGGSEQYF	TGTGCCATCAGCCCCGGGACAGGGGGCTCCGAGCAGTACTTC
TRBD1	16	NA	TRBV5-1	TRBJ2-7	CASSWTAGRGNNEQYF	TGCGCCAGCAGCTGGACGGCGGGCAGGGGGAACAACGAGCAGTACTTC
TRBD2	15	NA	TRBV14	TRBJ2-1	CASSQVPQRGGIPFF	TGTGCCAGCAGCCAAGTTCCCCAGCGGGGGGGTATTCCGTTCTTC
TRBD2	17	NA	TRBV5-1	TRBJ2-3	CASSLGSGGSRTDTQYF	TGCGCCAGCAGCTTGGGTAGCGGCGGGAGCAGGACAGATACGCAGTATTTT
NA	15	NA	TRBV10-3	TRBJ2-5	CAISDTTGIQETQYF	TGTGCCATCAGTGATACGACAGGCATCCAAGAGACCCAGTACTTC
NA	13	NA	TRBV5-1	TRBJ2-5	CASSSPPAETQYF	TGCGCCAGCAGCTCTCCCCCGGCAGAGACCCAGTACTTC
NA	12	NA	TRBV5-1	TRBJ1-4	CATQIGNEKLFF	TGCGCCACCCAAATTGGGAATGAAAAACTGTTTTTT
NA	17	NA	TRBV19	TRBJ1-2	CASSRSRDRPFSYGYTF	TGTGCCAGTAGTAGGAGTAGAGACCGACCGTTTTCCTATGGCTACACCTTC
NA	16	NA	TRBV9	TRBJ2-2	CASSTGTLPPAGELFF	TGTGCCAGCAGCACTGGGACACTACCCCCAGCCGGGGAGCTGTTTTTT
NA	15	once	TRBV4-1	TRBJ1-4	CASSQGGAKNEKLFF	TGCGCCAGCAGCCAAGGGGGGGCTAAAAATGAGAAACTGTTTTTT
NA	14	NA	TRBV19	TRBJ1-3	CASSITGSGNTIYF	TGTGCCAGTAGTATTACGGGCTCTGGAAACACCATATATTTT
NA	15	NA	TRBV7-2	TRBJ2-7	CASSLASVGSYEQYF	TGTGCCAGCAGCTTAGCGTCGGTAGGTTCCTACGAGCAGTACTTC
TRBD2	20	NA	TRBV7-8	TRBJ2-1	CASITPTGTSGGNIYNEQFF	TGTGCCAGCATCACACCCACCGGGACTAGCGGGGGGAATATTTACAATGAGCAGTTCTTC
NA	12	NA	TRBV11-2	TRBJ2-2	CASSLQTGELFF	TGTGCCAGCAGCTTACAGACCGGGGAGCTGTTTTTT
NA	13	NA	TRBV30	TRBJ1-2	CAWSVFQGHGYTF	TGTGCCTGGAGTGTTTTTCAGGGACATGGCTACACCTTC
NA	15	NA	TRBV19	TRBJ2-5	CASSIHGGEFETQYF	TGTGCCAGTAGTATCCATGGAGGGGAATTCGAGACCCAGTACTTC
TRBD2	14	NA	TRBV30	TRBJ2-2	CAWRSGANTGELFF	TGTGCCTGGAGAAGCGGGGCGAACACCGGGGAGCTGTTTTTT
NA	16	NA	TRBV4-3	TRBJ2-6	CASSQDRGAGANVLTF	TGCGCCAGCAGCCAAGATCGGGGAGCTGGGGCCAACGTCCTGACTTTC
NA	15	NA	TRBV6-1	TRBJ2-5	CASSGLSTVSETQYF	TGTGCCAGCAGTGGATTGTCGACAGTTTCGGAGACCCAGTACTTC
TRBD2	14	NA	TRBV15	TRBJ2-7	CATSQGLENYEQYF	TGTGCCACCAGCCAAGGACTAGAAAACTACGAGCAGTACTTC
NA	14	NA	TRBV6-5	TRBJ2-6	CASSNPWGANVLTF	TGTGCCAGCAGTAACCCTTGGGGGGCCAACGTCCTGACTTTC
TRBD1	19	NA	TRBV7-9	TRBJ1-3	CASSLGGTGYTFSGNTIYF	TGTGCCAGCAGCTTAGGCGGGACAGGGTACACCTTTTCCGGAAACACCATATATTTT
TRBD1	16	NA	TRBV15	TRBJ1-3	CATSIPGQHSGNTIYF	TGTGCCACCAGCATTCCGGGACAGCACTCTGGAAACACCATATATTTT
NA	13	NA	TRBV7-6	TRBJ2-7	CASSPGLVYEQYF	TGTGCCAGCAGCCCAGGACTGGTCTACGAGCAGTACTTC
NA	13	NA	TRBV19	TRBJ2-3	CASKLVSTDTQYF	TGTGCCAGTAAACTTGTTAGCACAGATACGCAGTATTTT
NA	16	NA	TRBV13	TRBJ1-2	CASSLGLGTKSYGYTF	TGTGCCAGCAGCTTAGGCCTAGGGACCAAAAGCTATGGCTACACCTTC
NA	14	NA	TRBV7-6	TRBJ2-1	CASKRGASYNEQFF	TGTGCCAGCAAACGGGGGGCGAGCTACAATGAGCAGTTCTTC
TRBD2	14	NA	TRBV28	TRBJ2-4	CGVETSGSKNIQYF	TGTGGTGTCGAAACTAGCGGGAGCAAAAACATTCAGTACTTC
NA	13	NA	TRBV10-2	TRBJ1-3	CASWTVSGNTIYF	TGCGCCAGTTGGACAGTCTCTGGAAACACCATATATTTT
TRBD2	13	NA	TRBV19	TRBJ2-1	CASHTSGSNEQFF	TGTGCCAGCCACACTAGCGGGAGTAATGAGCAGTTCTTC
TRBD2	15	NA	TRBV9	TRBJ2-4	CASSVDAGGRDIQYF	TGTGCCAGCAGCGTAGATGCTGGGGGGAGGGACATTCAGTACTTC
TRBD1	16	NA	TRBV13	TRBJ2-7	CASSTGQGDPIYEQYF	TGTGCCAGCAGCACAGGACAGGGAGACCCCATCTACGAGCAGTACTTC
NA	15	NA	TRBV5-1	TRBJ1-4	CASSLGRVFDEKLFF	TGCGCCAGCAGCTTGGGTCGGGTATTTGATGAAAAACTGTTTTTT
NA	11	NA	TRBV28	TRBJ2-5	CASTGQETQYF	TGTGCCAGCACGGGTCAAGAGACCCAGTACTTC
NA	15	once	TRBV4-1	TRBJ1-1	CASSQSRGENTEAFF	TGCGCCAGCAGCCAGAGTAGGGGAGAGAACACTGAAGCTTTCTTT
TRBD2	14	NA	TRBV10-3	TRBJ2-7	CAISAGLSGREQYF	TGTGCCATCAGTGCGGGACTTTCCGGGAGGGAGCAGTACTTC
NA	15	NA	TRBV9	TRBJ1-6	CASSVDPTGDSPLHF	TGTGCCAGCAGCGTAGACCCGACCGGCGATTCACCCCTCCACTTT
TRBD1	13	NA	TRBV7-6	TRBJ2-7	CASSSPGTAGQYF	TGTGCCAGCAGCTCCCCCGGGACAGCTGGGCAGTACTTC
NA	16	NA	TRBV5-4	TRBJ2-2	CASSLEGDVGSGELFF	TGTGCCAGCAGCTTGGAAGGGGACGTGGGGTCCGGGGAGCTGTTTTTT